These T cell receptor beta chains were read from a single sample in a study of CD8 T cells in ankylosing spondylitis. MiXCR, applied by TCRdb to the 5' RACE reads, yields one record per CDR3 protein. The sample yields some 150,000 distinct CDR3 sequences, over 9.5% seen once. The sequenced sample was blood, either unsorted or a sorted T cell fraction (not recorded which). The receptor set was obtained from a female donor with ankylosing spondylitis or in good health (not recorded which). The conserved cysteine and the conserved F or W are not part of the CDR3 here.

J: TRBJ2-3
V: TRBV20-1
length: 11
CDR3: SAPGALRDTQY

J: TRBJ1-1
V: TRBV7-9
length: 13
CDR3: ASSYTGHPNTEAF

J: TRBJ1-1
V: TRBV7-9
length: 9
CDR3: ASSYETEAF

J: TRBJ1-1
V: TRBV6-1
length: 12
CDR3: ASSDRERNTEAF

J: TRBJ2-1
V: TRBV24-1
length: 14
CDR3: ATSDLQGAGYNEQF

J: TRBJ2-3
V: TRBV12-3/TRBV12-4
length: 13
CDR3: ASSLGLRSTDTQY

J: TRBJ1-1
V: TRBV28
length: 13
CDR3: ASSSPSRGGTEAF

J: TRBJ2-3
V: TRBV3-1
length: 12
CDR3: ASSQDWFRDTQY

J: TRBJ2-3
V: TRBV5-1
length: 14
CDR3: ASSLELAGGADTQY

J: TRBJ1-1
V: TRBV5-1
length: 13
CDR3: ASSLDTDHNTEAF